The rows below give T cell receptor beta chains drawn from one sample of a study of regulatory T cells in long-lasting Graves disease. TCRdb ran MiXCR on the multiplex PCR reads and lists one entry per CDR3 protein. The table has nearly 350,000 distinct CDR3 sequences, roughly a fifth seen once; the top ten hold roughly 27%. Sequenced material: peripheral blood mononuclear cells (PBMCs), taken when the disease was refractory, from a patient treated with antithyroid drugs. The receptors come from a female donor with Graves disease. CDR3s include the opening cysteine and the closing phenylalanine or tryptophan. Fields, in order: J gene, D gene, V gene, clone size, CDR3 DNA, CDR3 protein. D genes are given only for firm matches. Size values are once, few and many counts, or a class for expanded clones, and some rows have none.

TRBJ2-2 NA TRBV7-9 NA TGTGCCAGCAGCTTAAAAGGGGCGGACACCGGGGAGCTGTTTTTT CASSLKGADTGELFF
TRBJ1-5 TRBD1 TRBV6-2/TRBV6-3 NA TGTGCCAGCAGTTACGGGGACAGGGGTACTCAGCCCCAGCATTTT CASSYGDRGTQPQHF
TRBJ2-5 TRBD1 TRBV24-1 many TGTGCCACCAGTGACGGGGACAGGGCTGGGACCCAGTACTTC CATSDGDRAGTQYF
TRBJ2-7 NA TRBV5-1 many TGCGCCAGCACCGACTCGGAGACCCGCTACGAGCAGTACTTC CASTDSETRYEQYF
TRBJ1-2 NA TRBV28 NA TGTGCCAGCAGTTCTCTGACTTCGGGCGGCTACACCTTC CASSSLTSGGYTF
TRBJ1-1 NA TRBV7-9 NA TGTGCCAGCAGCTTAGGCGTCCGGGCGGAAGCTTTCTTT CASSLGVRAEAFF
TRBJ2-4 NA TRBV6-2/TRBV6-3 many TGTGCCAGCAGTGTAAAATTGGACAGACAGTACTTC CASSVKLDRQYF
TRBJ1-1 NA TRBV29-1 many TGCAGCGTTAACCAGGGGAACACTGAAGCTTTCTTT CSVNQGNTEAFF
TRBJ1-2 NA TRBV6-1 many TGTGCCCTGCGTATAGGAGGACCTGGCTACACCTTC CALRIGGPGYTF
TRBJ1-6 NA TRBV9 NA TGTGCCAGCAGCGTAGGAATGGCTAATTCACCCCTCCACTTT CASSVGMANSPLHF
TRBJ2-7 TRBD2 TRBV6-2/TRBV6-3 many TGTGCCAGCACCACAACTAGCGGGGGGAGTTACGAGCAGTACTTC CASTTTSGGSYEQYF
TRBJ1-5 TRBD1 TRBV30 NA TGTGCCTGGAACCGAGGGACAGGGAATCAGCCCCAGCATTTT CAWNRGTGNQPQHF
TRBJ2-7 TRBD1 TRBV15 NA TGTGCCACCAGCAGCCTAGACAGGGCCTACGAGCAGTACTTC CATSSLDRAYEQYF
TRBJ2-1 TRBD2 TRBV7-2 many TGTGCCAGCAGCTTAGAACTAGCGGGGCACGAGCAGTTCTTC CASSLELAGHEQFF
TRBJ1-2 NA TRBV10-3 many TGTGCCATCCCCAAAGATCAGGGCAGCTATGGCTACACCTTC CAIPKDQGSYGYTF
TRBJ2-7 NA TRBV28 many TGTGCCAGCAGTTTATTCTCGTTAAGAGTCCACGAGCAGTACTTC CASSLFSLRVHEQYF
TRBJ1-1 NA TRBV10-2 few TGCGCCAGCAGTGACCCAGGGCCGGGAAACACTGAAGCTTTCTTT CASSDPGPGNTEAFF
TRBJ2-2 TRBD2 TRBV5-1 NA TGCGCCAGCAGCTTATTACTAGCGGAGACCGGGGAGCTGTTTTTT CASSLLLAETGELFF
TRBJ1-3 NA TRBV11-2 few TGTGCCAGCAGCTTAGCTGGCTACTCTGGAAACACCATATATTTT CASSLAGYSGNTIYF
TRBJ1-2 NA TRBV7-2 many TGTGCCAGCGAGCTATTTGGGGTTAGGGGCTACACCTTC CASELFGVRGYTF
TRBJ1-2 TRBD1 TRBV30 many TGTGCCTGGACCAGGACAGGGGGTATCGGTGGCTACACCTTC CAWTRTGGIGGYTF
TRBJ1-2 NA TRBV3-1 few TGTGCCAGCAGCCTTGGCAGGGTGGAAGGCTACACCTTC CASSLGRVEGYTF
TRBJ2-7 NA TRBV19 NA TGTGCCAGTGGGCAGGCCGACTCTAGCTCCTACGAGCAGTACTTC CASGQADSSSYEQYF
TRBJ1-1 NA TRBV7-8 many TGTGCCAGCAGCTTAGTGAGGATTCCCACTGAAGCTTTCTTT CASSLVRIPTEAFF
TRBJ2-3 NA TRBV2 few TGTGCCAGCAGTGAGGGGGTCGTCAGTACGCAGTATTTT CASSEGVVSTQYF
TRBJ2-7 NA TRBV5-1 few TGCGCCAGCAGCTTGGGAGGTAACGGCTACGAGCAGTACTTC CASSLGGNGYEQYF
TRBJ1-1 NA TRBV6-5 few TGTGCCAGCAGTTACTCGCTCAGGGGAGGTACTGAAGCTTTCTTT CASSYSLRGGTEAFF
TRBJ2-6 TRBD1 TRBV6-1 few TGTGCCAGCACCTACAGACGGGACAGGGGACCTGGGGCCAACGTCCTGACTTTC CASTYRRDRGPGANVLTF
TRBJ1-1 NA TRBV6-2/TRBV6-3 many TGTGCCAGCAGTTACGTAAGCTATCGGAACACTGAAGCTTTCTTT CASSYVSYRNTEAFF
TRBJ2-5 TRBD1 TRBV20-1 many TGCAGTGCTAGAAGGACAGGGTCCCAAGAGACCCAGTACTTC CSARRTGSQETQYF
TRBJ2-7 TRBD1 TRBV7-8 many TGTGCCAGCAGCTTAGCTCTTTCGGGGACAGGGGCCTACGAGCAGTACTTC CASSLALSGTGAYEQYF
TRBJ2-2 NA TRBV29-1 many TGCAGCGGCAAACAGGGCCCGGCCACCGGGGAGCTGTTTTTT CSGKQGPATGELFF
TRBJ1-1 TRBD1 TRBV12-3/TRBV12-4 few TGTGCCAGCAGCATCCACCCCGGGACAGTGAACACTGAAGCTTTCTTT CASSIHPGTVNTEAFF
TRBJ2-7 NA TRBV28 NA TGTGCCAGCAGTTTCTGGGCAGGGCTAGGGGAGCAGTACTTC CASSFWAGLGEQYF
TRBJ1-6 NA TRBV5-1 many TGCGCCAGCAGCTTGGAGGACGGAGGCCGAAATTCACCCCTCCACTTT CASSLEDGGRNSPLHF
TRBJ2-5 TRBD2 TRBV30 many TGTGCCTGGAGACGAAGCGGGGCTAGCGGGAGTCGAGAGACCCAGTACTTC CAWRRSGASGSRETQYF